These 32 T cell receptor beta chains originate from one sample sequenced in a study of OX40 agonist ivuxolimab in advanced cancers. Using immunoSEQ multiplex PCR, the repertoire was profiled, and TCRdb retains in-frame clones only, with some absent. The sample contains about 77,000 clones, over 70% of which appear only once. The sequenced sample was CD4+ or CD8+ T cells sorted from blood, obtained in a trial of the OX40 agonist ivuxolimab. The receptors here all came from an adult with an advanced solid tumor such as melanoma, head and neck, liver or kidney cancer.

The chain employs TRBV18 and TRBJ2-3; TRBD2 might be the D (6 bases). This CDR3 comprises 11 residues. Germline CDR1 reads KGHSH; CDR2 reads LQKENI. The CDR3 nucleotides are TGTGCAACCCGACGGGGGGATACGCAGTATTTT. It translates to CATRRGDTQYF.

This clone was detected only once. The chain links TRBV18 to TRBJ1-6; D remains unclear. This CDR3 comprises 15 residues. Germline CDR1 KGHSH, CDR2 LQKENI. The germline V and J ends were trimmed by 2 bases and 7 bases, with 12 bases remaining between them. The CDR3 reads CASSPNGAVNSPLHF. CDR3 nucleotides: TGTGCCAGCTCACCAAACGGCGCCGTAAATTCACCCCTCCACTTT.

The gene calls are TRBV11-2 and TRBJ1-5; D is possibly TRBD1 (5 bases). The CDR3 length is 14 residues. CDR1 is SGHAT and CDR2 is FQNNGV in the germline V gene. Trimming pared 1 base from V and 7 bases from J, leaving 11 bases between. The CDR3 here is CASSLAIRDQPQHF. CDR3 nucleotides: TGTGCCAGCAGCTTAGCGATAAGGGACCAGCCCCAGCATTTT.

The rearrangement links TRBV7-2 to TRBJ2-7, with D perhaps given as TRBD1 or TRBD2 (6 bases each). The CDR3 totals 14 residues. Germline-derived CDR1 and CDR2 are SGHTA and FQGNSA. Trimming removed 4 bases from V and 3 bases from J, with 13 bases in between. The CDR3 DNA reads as TGTGCCAGCAGCTCCTGGACAGCGGGCTACGAGCAGTACTTC. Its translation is CASSSWTAGYEQYF.

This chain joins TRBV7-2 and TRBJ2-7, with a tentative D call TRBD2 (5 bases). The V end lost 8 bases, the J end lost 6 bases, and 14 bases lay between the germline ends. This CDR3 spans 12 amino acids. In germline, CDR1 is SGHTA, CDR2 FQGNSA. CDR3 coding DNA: TGTGCCAGCGCCATGGCGGGCGGCGAGCAGTACTTC. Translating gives CASAMAGGEQYF.

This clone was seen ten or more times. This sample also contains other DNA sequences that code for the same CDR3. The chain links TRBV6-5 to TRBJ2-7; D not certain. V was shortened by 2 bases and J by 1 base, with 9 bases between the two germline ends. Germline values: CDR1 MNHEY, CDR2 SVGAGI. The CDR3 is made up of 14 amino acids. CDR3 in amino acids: CASSYIGSSYEQYF. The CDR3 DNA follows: TGTGCCAGCAGTTACATCGGCAGTTCCTACGAGCAGTACTTC.

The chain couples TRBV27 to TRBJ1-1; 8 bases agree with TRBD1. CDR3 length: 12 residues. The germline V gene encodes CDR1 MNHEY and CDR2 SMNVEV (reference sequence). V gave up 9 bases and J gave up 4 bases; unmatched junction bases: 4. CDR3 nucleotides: TGTGCCAGTAGACAGGGGTTCACTGAAGCTTTCTTT. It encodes CASRQGFTEAFF.

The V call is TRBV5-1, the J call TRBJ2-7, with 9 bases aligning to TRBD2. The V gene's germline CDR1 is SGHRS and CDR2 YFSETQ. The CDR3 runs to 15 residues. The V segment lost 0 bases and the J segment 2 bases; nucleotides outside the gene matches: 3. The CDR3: CASSLAASGAYEQYF. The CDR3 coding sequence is TGCGCCAGCAGCTTGGCCGCTAGCGGGGCCTACGAGCAGTACTTC.

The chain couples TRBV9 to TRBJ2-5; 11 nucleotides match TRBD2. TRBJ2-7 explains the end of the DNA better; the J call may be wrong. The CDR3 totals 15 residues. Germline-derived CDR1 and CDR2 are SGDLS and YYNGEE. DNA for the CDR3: TGTGCCAGCAGCCCAGGGACTAGCGGTTCCTACGAGCAGTACTTC. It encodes CASSPGTSGSYEQYF.

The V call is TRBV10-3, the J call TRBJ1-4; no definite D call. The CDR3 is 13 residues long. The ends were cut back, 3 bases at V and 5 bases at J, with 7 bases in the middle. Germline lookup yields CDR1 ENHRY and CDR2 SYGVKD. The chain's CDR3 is CAISELTNEKLFF. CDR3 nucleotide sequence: TGTGCCATCAGTGAATTAACAAATGAAAAACTGTTTTTT.

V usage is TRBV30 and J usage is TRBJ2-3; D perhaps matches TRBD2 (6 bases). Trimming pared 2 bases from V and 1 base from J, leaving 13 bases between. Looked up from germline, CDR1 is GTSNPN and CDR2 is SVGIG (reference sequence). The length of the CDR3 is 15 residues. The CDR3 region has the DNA TGTGCCTGGAGTTTAACTAGCACCGGCACAGATACGCAGTATTTT. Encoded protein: CAWSLTSTGTDTQYF.

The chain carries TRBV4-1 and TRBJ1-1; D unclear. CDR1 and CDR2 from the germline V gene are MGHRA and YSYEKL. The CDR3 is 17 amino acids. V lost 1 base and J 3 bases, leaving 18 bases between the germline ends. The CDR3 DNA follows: TGCGCCAGCAGCCAAGTAACTGGTAGGACGGGAGACACTGAAGCTTTCTTT. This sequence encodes CASSQVTGRTGDTEAFF.

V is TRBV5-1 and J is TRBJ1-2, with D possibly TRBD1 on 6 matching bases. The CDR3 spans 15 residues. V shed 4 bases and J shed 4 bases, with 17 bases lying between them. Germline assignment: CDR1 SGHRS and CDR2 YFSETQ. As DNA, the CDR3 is TGCGCCAGCAGCCAGTCGGCCCCACAGGGCTATGGCTACACCTTC. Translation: CASSQSAPQGYGYTF.

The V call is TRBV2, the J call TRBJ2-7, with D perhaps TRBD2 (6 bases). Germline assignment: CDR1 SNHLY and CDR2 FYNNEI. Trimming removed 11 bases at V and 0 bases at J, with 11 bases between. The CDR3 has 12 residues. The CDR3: CAGGYTSYEQYF. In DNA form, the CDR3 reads TGTGCCGGGGGGTACACCTCCTACGAGCAGTACTTC. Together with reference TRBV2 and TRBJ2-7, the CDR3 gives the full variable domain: EPEVTQTPSHQVTQMGQEVILRCVPISNHLYFYWYRQILGQKVEFLVSFYNNEISEKSEIFDDQFSVERPDGSNFTLKIRSTKLEDSAMYFCAGGYTSYEQYFGPGTRLTVT.

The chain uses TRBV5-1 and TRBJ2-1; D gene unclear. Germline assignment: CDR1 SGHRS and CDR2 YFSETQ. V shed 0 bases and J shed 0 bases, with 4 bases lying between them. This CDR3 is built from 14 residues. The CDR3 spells CASSLGDSYNEQFF. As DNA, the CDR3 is TGCGCCAGCAGCTTGGGGGACTCCTACAATGAGCAGTTCTTC.

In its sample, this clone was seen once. CDR3 nucleotide sequence: TGTGCCAGCAGCTTGCGGAACACCGGGGAGCTGTTTTTT. This gives the protein CASSLRNTGELFF. The chain employs TRBV11-3 and TRBJ2-2; D uncertain. CDR1 SGHNT and CDR2 YENEEA come from the germline V gene. Trimming pared 3 bases from V and 1 base from J, leaving 3 bases between. There are 13 residues in the CDR3.

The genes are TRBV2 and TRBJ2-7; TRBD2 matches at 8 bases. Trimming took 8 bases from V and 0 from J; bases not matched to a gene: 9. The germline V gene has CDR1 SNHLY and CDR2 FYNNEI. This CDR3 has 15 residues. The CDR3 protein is CASEEPSGSSYEQYF. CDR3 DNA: TGTGCCAGCGAAGAACCCAGCGGGAGCTCCTACGAGCAGTACTTC.

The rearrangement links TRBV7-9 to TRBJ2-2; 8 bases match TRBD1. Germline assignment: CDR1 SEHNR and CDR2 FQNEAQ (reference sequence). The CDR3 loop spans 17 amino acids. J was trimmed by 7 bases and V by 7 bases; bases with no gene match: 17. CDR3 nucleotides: TGTGCCAGCAACCTAGGGGGCAGGGGGCGAGTCGGCGGGGAGCTGTTTTTT. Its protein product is CASNLGGRGRVGGELFF.

In DNA, the CDR3 is TGCGCCAGCAGCCAAGTTAGAGGCCTAGTCTCTGGCTACACCTTC. Translated: CASSQVRGLVSGYTF. This chain joins TRBV4-1 and TRBJ1-2; D not resolved. Trimming removed 1 base from V and 7 bases from J, with 16 bases in between. This CDR3 comprises 15 residues. Germline loops: CDR1 MGHRA, CDR2 YSYEKL.

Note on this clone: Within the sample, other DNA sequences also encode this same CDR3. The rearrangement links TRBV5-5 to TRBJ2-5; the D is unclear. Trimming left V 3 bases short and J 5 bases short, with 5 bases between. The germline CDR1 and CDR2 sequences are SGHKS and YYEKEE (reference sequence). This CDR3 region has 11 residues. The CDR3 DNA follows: TGTGCCAGCAGCTCCTATGAGACCCAGTACTTC. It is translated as CASSSYETQYF.

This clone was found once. CDR3 sequence reads: CASSPLQGREKLFF. Written as DNA, the CDR3 is TGTGCCAGCTCACCACTACAGGGAAGGGAAAAACTGTTTTTT. This chain joins TRBV18 and TRBJ1-4; a weak D match, TRBD1 (6 bases). V lost 1 base to trimming and J lost 8 bases, with 11 bases between them. The CDR3 loop spans 14 amino acids. Looked up from germline, CDR1 is KGHSH and CDR2 is LQKENI. Together with reference TRBV18 and TRBJ1-4, the CDR3 gives the full variable domain: NAGVMQNPRHLVRRRGQEARLRCSPMKGHSHVYWYRQLPEEGLKFMVYLQKENIIDESGMPKERFSAEFPKEGPSILRIQQVVRGDSAAYFCASSPLQGREKLFFGSGTQLSVL.

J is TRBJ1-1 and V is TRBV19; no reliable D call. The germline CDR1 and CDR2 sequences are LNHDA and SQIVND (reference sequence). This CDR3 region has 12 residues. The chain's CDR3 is CASGGGNTEAFF. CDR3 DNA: TGTGCAAGTGGTGGAGGTAACACTGAAGCTTTCTTT.

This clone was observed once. The CDR3 DNA reads as TGTGCCAGAAAAGTAGGGACAGGGGACGTGAAGCAGTACTTC. Amino acids: CARKVGTGDVKQYF. The genes are TRBV2 and TRBJ2-7, with TRBD1 matching over 10 bases. Germline V lookup: CDR1 SNHLY, CDR2 FYNNEI. The CDR3 spans 14 residues. V was pared by 9 bases and J by 8 bases, with 13 bases of the junction left unmatched.

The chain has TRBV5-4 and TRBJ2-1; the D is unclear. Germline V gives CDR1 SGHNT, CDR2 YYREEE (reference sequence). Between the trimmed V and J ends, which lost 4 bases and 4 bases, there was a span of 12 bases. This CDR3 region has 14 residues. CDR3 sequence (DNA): TGTGCCAGCAGCCTCGAGAACTTTTACAATGAGCAGTTCTTC. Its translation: CASSLENFYNEQFF.

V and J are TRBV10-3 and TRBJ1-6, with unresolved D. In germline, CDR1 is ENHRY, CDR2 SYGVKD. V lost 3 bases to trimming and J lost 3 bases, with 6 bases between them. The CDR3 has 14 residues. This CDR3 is CAISDTGYNSPLHF. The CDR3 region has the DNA TGTGCCATCAGTGACACGGGCTATAATTCACCCCTCCACTTT.

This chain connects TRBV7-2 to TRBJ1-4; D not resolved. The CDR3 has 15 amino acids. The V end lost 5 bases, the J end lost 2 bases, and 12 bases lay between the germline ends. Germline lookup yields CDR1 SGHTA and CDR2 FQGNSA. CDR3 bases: TGTGCCAGCAGCAATAGACCCGGGACTAATGAAAAACTGTTTTTT. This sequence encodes CASSNRPGTNEKLFF.

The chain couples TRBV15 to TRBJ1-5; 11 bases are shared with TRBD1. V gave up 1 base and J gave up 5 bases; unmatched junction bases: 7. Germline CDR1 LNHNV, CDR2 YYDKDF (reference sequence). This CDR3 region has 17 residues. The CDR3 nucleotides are TGTGCCACCAGCAGAGTTGTGGGACAGGGGGTATATCAGCCCCAGCATTTT. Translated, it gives CATSRVVGQGVYQPQHF. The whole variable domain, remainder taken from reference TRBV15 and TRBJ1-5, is DAMVIQNPRYQVTQFGKPVTLSCSQTLNHNVMYWYQQKSSQAPKLLFHYYDKDFNNEADTPDNFQSRRPNTSFCFLDIRSPGLGDTAMYLCATSRVVGQGVYQPQHFGDGTRLSIL.

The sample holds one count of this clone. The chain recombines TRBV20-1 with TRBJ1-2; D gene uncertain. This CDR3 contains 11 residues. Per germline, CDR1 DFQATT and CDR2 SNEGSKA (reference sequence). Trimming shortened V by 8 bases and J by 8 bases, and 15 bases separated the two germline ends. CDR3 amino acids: CSNSGSEGYTF. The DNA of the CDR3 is TGCAGTAACTCGGGGTCTGAGGGCTACACCTTC.

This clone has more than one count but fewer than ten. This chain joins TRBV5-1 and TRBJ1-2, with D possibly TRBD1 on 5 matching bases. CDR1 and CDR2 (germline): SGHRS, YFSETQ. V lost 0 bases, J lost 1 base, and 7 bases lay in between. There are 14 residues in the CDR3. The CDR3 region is CASSLVTDNYGYTF. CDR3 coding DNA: TGCGCCAGCAGCTTGGTGACAGATAACTATGGCTACACCTTC.

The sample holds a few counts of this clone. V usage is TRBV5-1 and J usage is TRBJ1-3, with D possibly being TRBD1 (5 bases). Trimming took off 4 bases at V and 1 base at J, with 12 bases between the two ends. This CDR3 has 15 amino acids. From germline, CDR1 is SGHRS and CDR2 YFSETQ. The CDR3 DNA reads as TGCGCCAGCAGCCCGGTGGGGGTGTCTGGAAACACCATATATTTT. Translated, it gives CASSPVGVSGNTIYF.

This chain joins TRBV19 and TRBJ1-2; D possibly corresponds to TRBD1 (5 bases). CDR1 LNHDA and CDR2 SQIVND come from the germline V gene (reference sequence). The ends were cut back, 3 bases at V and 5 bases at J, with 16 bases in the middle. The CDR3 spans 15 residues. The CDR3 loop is CASSIFTGGGYGYTF. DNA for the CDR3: TGTGCCAGTAGTATTTTCACAGGTGGGGGTTATGGCTACACCTTC.

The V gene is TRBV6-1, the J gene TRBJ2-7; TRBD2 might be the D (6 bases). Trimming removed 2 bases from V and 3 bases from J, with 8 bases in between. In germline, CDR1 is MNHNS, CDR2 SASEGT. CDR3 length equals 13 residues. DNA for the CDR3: TGTGCCAGCAGTGAAAGGAGGGGCTACGAGCAGTACTTC. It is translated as CASSERRGYEQYF.